This T cell receptor (beta chain) appears in the sequencing data of a study of shared clonotypes between healthy human individuals. The germline V and J ends were trimmed by 4 bases and 2 bases, with 9 bases remaining between them. The CDR3 length is 13 residues. The germline V gene encodes CDR1 MDHEN and CDR2 SYDVKM. This clone was detected only once. No antigen is known for it. In the study's own analysis: Junction-only sequences produced by ImmunoSEQ had no quality scores, so filtering differed. Measured with immunoSEQ multiplex PCR; TCRdb has only the in-frame clones, and not every one. D and trimming come from the DNA, and the V and J calls and clone size come from that table. This sample has some 900,000 clones; about three quarters occur once, and the top ten carry roughly 1.5%. Whole-study results and caveats: Researchers sampled blood only, noting tissue repertoires likely differ. Clonotypes shared by all four donors outscored non-shared clonotypes in generation probability. Naive subsets usually exceeded memory subsets in estimated richness.

The chain employs TRBV28 and TRBJ2-7, with D unresolved. The origin of this receptor is a man younger than 35 in good health. The specimen sequenced was memory CD4+ T cells sorted from blood. This sample's subset: CD45RA-negative fraction. In nucleotides, the CDR3 is TGTGCCAGCAGTTCTCCCTACCCCTACGAGCAGTACTTC. This gives the protein CASSSPYPYEQYF. The whole variable domain, filled in from reference TRBV28 and TRBJ2-7, reads DVKVTQSSRYLVKRTGEKVFLECVQDMDHENMFWYRQDPGLGLRLIYFSYDVKMKEKGDIPEGYSVSREKKERFSLILESASTNQTSMYLCASSSPYPYEQYFGPGTRLTVT.